The subject of this entry is one TCR beta chain. Antigen unknown. The sample is drawn from a study of T cell repertoires in cytomegalovirus infection. About the research overall: Shared public TCR beta signatures pointed to both CMV infection and a matching HLA type.

Germline CDR1 LNHNV, CDR2 YYDKDF (reference sequence). V shed 5 bases and J 8 bases; nucleotides not matched to a gene: 16. This CDR3 is built from 17 residues. Study-level results: Cumulative frequency of public TCR beta families picked out carriers of CMV plus the relevant HLA.

MiXCR was run by TCRdb on the reads, yielding one entry per CDR3 protein. This table has roughly 120,000 distinct CDR3 sequences, more than 30% appearing once. The clonotype was recovered from a human donor in good health (CMV status not recorded). Some clones in this sample may be carry-over from other donors' samples. The sequencing here drew on CD8+ T cells from cultured PBMCs, taken from culture after CMV antigen stimulation. This chain links TRBV15 with TRBJ2-2, with 8 bases identical to TRBD1. The CDR3 is CATSDNTRGRGRGELFF. The CDR3 bases are TGTGCCACCAGCGATAATACTCGGGGCAGGGGGCGTGGGGAGCTGTTTTTT.